The 18 T cell receptor beta chains listed next were all sequenced from one sample in a study of OX40 agonist ivuxolimab in advanced cancers. Assay: immunoSEQ multiplex PCR; the TCRdb copy retains only in-frame clones and omits some. Of 66,000 or so clones in the sample, roughly 85% were seen once. The sequences come from CD4+ or CD8+ T cells sorted from blood, collected in a trial of the OX40 agonist ivuxolimab. All receptors come from an adult with an advanced solid tumor such as melanoma, head and neck, liver or kidney cancer.

This chain joins TRBV2 and TRBJ2-5; D ambiguous. Germline V lookup: CDR1 SNHLY, CDR2 FYNNEI. The germline V and J ends were trimmed by 4 bases and 1 base, with 7 bases remaining between them. The length of the CDR3 is 13 residues. CDR3: CASSVPAQETQYF. CDR3 nucleotide sequence: TGTGCCAGCAGTGTGCCAGCCCAAGAGACCCAGTACTTC.

This clone was seen a single time. V is TRBV5-1 and J is TRBJ2-5, with D unclear. Germline CDR1 is SGHRS and CDR2 is YFSETQ. V lost 0 bases to trimming and J lost 2 bases, with 14 bases between them. The CDR3 is made up of 16 amino acids. The CDR3 nucleotides are TGCGCCAGCAGCTTGGATTCTGAAGGCCCGCAAGAGACCCAGTACTTC. Residues: CASSLDSEGPQETQYF.

This clone appeared a single time. The chain uses TRBV27 and TRBJ2-2; D may match TRBD1 or TRBD2 (5 bases each). V was cut by 7 bases and J by 0 bases, with 18 bases left in between. This CDR3 is 17 amino acids long. Germline V gene lookup returns CDR1 MNHEY and CDR2 SMNVEV (reference sequence). DNA of the CDR3: TGTGCCAGCACTTCCTCTACCGGGACGGCGAACACCGGGGAGCTGTTTTTT. It yields the protein CASTSSTGTANTGELFF.

The chain carries TRBV6-5 and TRBJ2-1, with D unclear. V was shortened by 2 bases and J by 6 bases, with 11 bases between the two germline ends. The CDR3 totals 14 residues. Germline CDR1 reads MNHEY; CDR2 reads SVGAGI. The DNA of the CDR3 is TGTGCCAGCAGTTACAGAGGTGCCTCCAATGAGCAGTTCTTC. This translates into CASSYRGASNEQFF.

The rearrangement links TRBV6-5 to TRBJ1-2; TRBD1 aligns across 11 bases. Trimming cost V 2 bases and J 6 bases; bases outside gene matches: 5. Germline V lookup: CDR1 MNHEY, CDR2 SVGAGI. This CDR3 contains 15 residues. Here the CDR3 reads CASSYRTGGRDGYTF. The CDR3 region has the DNA TGTGCCAGCAGTTACAGGACAGGGGGCAGGGATGGCTACACCTTC.

The rearrangement links TRBV25-1 to TRBJ2-6, with 9 bases matching TRBD2. This CDR3 has 17 amino acids. Trimming cost V 4 bases and J 0 bases; bases outside gene matches: 4. Germline loops: CDR1 MGHDK, CDR2 SYGVNS. The CDR3 DNA reads as TGTGCCAGCAGTGGACTAGCGGAGAGCTCTGGGGCCAACGTCCTGACTTTC. It translates to CASSGLAESSGANVLTF.

The genes are TRBV6-5 and TRBJ2-7; D perhaps matches TRBD2 (6 bases). CDR3 length: 15 amino acids. Germline V gene data show CDR1 as MNHEY and CDR2 as SVGAGI. V was pared by 6 bases and J by 2 bases, with 17 bases between. DNA for the CDR3: TGTGCCAGCAGGGGGGGAGTCGCCCGGACCTACGAGCAGTACTTC. This gives the protein CASRGGVARTYEQYF.

This chain connects TRBV7-8 to TRBJ2-4, with D unresolved. CDR3 size: 15 residues. V lost 0 bases and J lost 1, with 7 bases in between. Germline lookup yields CDR1 SGHVS and CDR2 FQNEAQ. CDR3 nucleotides: TGTGCCAGCAGCTTAGCGCACCGGGCCAAAAACATTCAGTACTTC. Translation: CASSLAHRAKNIQYF.

J is TRBJ2-6 and V is TRBV6-1, with 9 bases fitting TRBD1. Trimming removed 4 bases from V and 2 bases from J; junction bases left unmatched: 9. Germline V gene sequence: CDR1 MNHNS, CDR2 SASEGT. The CDR3 is made up of 18 amino acids. The CDR3 DNA reads TGTGCCAGCAGTGCCCCCGGGACAGGGAGGACTGGGGCCAACGTCCTGACTTTC. This gives the protein CASSAPGTGRTGANVLTF.

This chain joins TRBV2 and TRBJ2-2, with 9 bases aligning to TRBD2. V dropped 6 bases and J dropped 6; count of bases not matched to a gene: 8. Germline V gives CDR1 SNHLY, CDR2 FYNNEI. CDR3 length: 15 amino acids. CDR3 amino acids: CASSYSSGSPGELFF. The CDR3 DNA reads as TGTGCCAGCAGCTATAGTAGCGGGAGCCCCGGGGAGCTGTTTTTT.

This clone showed up just once. The chain couples TRBV6-6 to TRBJ2-7, with 11 bases that match TRBD1. V dropped 2 bases and J dropped 10; count of bases not matched to a gene: 4. The CDR3 sequence is 13 residues long. The germline V gene encodes CDR1 MNHNY and CDR2 SVGAGI (reference sequence). The CDR3 DNA reads TGTGCCAGCAGTTACGGGGGACAGGGGGAACAGTACTTC. Its translation: CASSYGGQGEQYF.

This chain uses TRBV4-1 with TRBJ2-7, with D perhaps assigned TRBD1 or TRBD2 (5 bases each). This CDR3 has 15 residues. V lost 0 bases and J 4 bases, leaving 13 bases between the germline ends. Germline loops: CDR1 MGHRA, CDR2 YSYEKL. Here the CDR3 DNA reads TGCGCCAGCAGCCAAGATGGGGGACGGAAATACGAGCAGTACTTC. Translating it yields CASSQDGGRKYEQYF.

This chain uses TRBV28 with TRBJ1-1; the match to TRBD1 covers 9 bases. This CDR3 has 15 amino acids. Per germline, CDR1 MDHEN and CDR2 SYDVKM. The V gene end was trimmed by 7 bases and the J gene end by 11 bases; junction bases not matched to a gene: 17. CDR3 nucleotides: TGTGCCAGCAAGGCACCGGGACAGGGAACCTTGGGGGCTTTCTTT. Its translation is CASKAPGQGTLGAFF. Based on the CDR3 plus reference TRBV28 and TRBJ1-1, the full variable domain is DVKVTQSSRYLVKRTGEKVFLECVQDMDHENMFWYRQDPGLGLRLIYFSYDVKMKEKGDIPEGYSVSREKKERFSLILESASTNQTSMYLCASKAPGQGTLGAFFGQGTRLTVV.

This clone was seen just once. V and J are TRBV6-1 and TRBJ1-2; D not resolved. Trimming took off 6 bases at V and 3 bases at J, with 8 bases between the two ends. The CDR3 has 12 amino acids. Germline V CDR1 and CDR2: MNHNS, SASEGT. The CDR3 reads CASRGWDYGYTF. The CDR3 nucleotides read TGTGCCAGCAGGGGCTGGGACTATGGCTACACCTTC.

CDR3 amino acids: CASSQEDGTGYTF. CDR3 nucleotide sequence: TGCGCCAGCAGCCAAGAAGATGGAACAGGCTACACCTTC. The gene calls are TRBV4-3 and TRBJ1-2; D not certain. This CDR3 comprises 13 residues. Deletions cut 0 bases from V and 8 bases from J, with 10 bases between. CDR1 is LGHNA and CDR2 is YSLEER in the germline V gene.

The chain links TRBV10-1 to TRBJ2-3; 8 bases map to TRBD2. V was pared by 7 bases and J by 3 bases, with 9 bases of the junction left unmatched. The CDR3 sequence is 15 residues long. Germline assignment: CDR1 WNHNN and CDR2 SYGVQD (reference sequence). In DNA, the CDR3 is TGCGCCAGCACCCCCGGGGGACTAGGGACAGATACGCAGTATTTT. As protein: CASTPGGLGTDTQYF.

The J gene is TRBJ2-5, the V gene TRBV7-3; 9 nucleotides align to TRBD1. The CDR3 is 15 residues long. The germline V gene has CDR1 SGHTA and CDR2 FQGTGA. After removal of 5 bases from V and 1 base from J, the junction contained 5 bases not matched to a gene. CDR3 in DNA: TGTGCCAGCAGCCCCTCGGGACAGGGCCAAGAGACCCAGTACTTC. Its protein is CASSPSGQGQETQYF.

CDR3 protein: CASSPYSASNQPQHF. CDR3 sequence (DNA): TGTGCCAGCAGTCCTTATTCAGCTAGCAATCAGCCCCAGCATTTT. The chain is built from TRBV27 and TRBJ1-5; D is undetermined. The V gene's germline CDR1 is MNHEY and CDR2 SMNVEV (reference sequence). V was cut by 5 bases and J by 0 bases, with 11 bases left in between. The CDR3 runs to 15 residues.